The clone carrying this TCR beta chain was seen only a few times. The antigen is unknown. One entry per CDR3 protein, called by TCRdb with MiXCR from the 5' RACE reads. This table holds 400,000 or so distinct CDR3 sequences, around 21% found once. The record originates from a study of T-cell memory formation after mild COVID-19. General study points: The CD4+ clones that contracted clustered mainly within CM and EM, and the CD8+ clones concentrated in EMRA.

V was clipped by 0 bases and J by 6 bases; unmatched bases: 11. The V gene's germline CDR1 is SGHRS and CDR2 YFSETQ. This CDR3 spans 17 amino acids. V gene TRBV5-1 combines with J gene TRBJ1-4, with 7 positions matching TRBD1. The sequencing sample was made of PBMCs or a T cell subset sorted from them (not recorded which). This clonotype originated in an adult woman who had mild COVID-19 (a few samples of this study predate the infection). Cell type and time point are not known. CDR3 residues: CASSLGVGGIEDEKLFF. Here the CDR3 DNA reads TGCGCCAGCAGCTTGGGAGTAGGGGGCATCGAGGATGAAAAACTGTTTTTT.